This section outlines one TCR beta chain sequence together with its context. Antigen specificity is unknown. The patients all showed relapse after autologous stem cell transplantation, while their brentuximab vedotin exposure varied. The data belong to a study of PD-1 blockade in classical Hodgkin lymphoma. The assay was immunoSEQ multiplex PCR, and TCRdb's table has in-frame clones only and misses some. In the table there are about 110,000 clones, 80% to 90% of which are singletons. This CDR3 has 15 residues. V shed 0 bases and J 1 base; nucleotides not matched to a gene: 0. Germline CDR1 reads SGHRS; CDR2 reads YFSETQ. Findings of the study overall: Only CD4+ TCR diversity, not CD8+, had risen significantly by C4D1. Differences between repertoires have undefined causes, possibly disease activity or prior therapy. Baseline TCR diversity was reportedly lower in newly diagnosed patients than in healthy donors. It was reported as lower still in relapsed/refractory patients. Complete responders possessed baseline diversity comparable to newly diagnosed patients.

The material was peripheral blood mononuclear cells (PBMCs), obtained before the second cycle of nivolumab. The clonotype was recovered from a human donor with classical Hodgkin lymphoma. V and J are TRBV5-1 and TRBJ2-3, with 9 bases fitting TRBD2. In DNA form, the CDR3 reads TGCGCCAGCAGCTTGGGGACTAGCGGCACAGATACGCAGTATTTT. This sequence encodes CASSLGTSGTDTQYF. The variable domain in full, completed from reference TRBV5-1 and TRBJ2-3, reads KAGVTQTPRYLIKTRGQQVTLSCSPISGHRSVSWYQQTPGQGLQFLFEYFSETQRNKGNFPGRFSGRQFSNSRSEMNVSTLELGDSALYLCASSLGTSGTDTQYFGPGTRLTVL.